The 23 T cell receptor beta chains below all came from one sample that was sequenced in a study of T-cell reconstitution after alpha-beta-depleted transplantation in children. Library preparation (for TCRbeta) was performed with unique molecular identifiers. MiXCR, run by TCRdb on the PCR reads, gives a single entry per CDR3 protein. This sample has 260,000 or so distinct CDR3 sequences, with 12% found just once. Sequences were derived from PBMCs from the stem cell graft donor, sampled from the stem cell graft. The receptors were sampled from a human donor who donated a stem cell graft to a child with acute lymphoblastic leukemia.

The sample holds many counts of this clonotype. The chain uses TRBV12-3 or TRBV12-4 and TRBJ2-1; D not certain. Between the trimmed V and J ends, which lost 5 bases and 4 bases, there was a span of 15 bases. The CDR3 loop spans 15 amino acids. CDR3 nucleotides: TGTGCCAGCAGTCCCAACCCCGGAGAATACAATGAGCAGTTCTTC. Protein: CASSPNPGEYNEQFF.

This clonotype was seen ten or more times. The chain is built from TRBV18 and TRBJ2-7, with D possibly matching TRBD2 (5 bases). Deletions cut 0 bases from V and 6 bases from J, with 9 bases between. Per the germline V gene, CDR1 is KGHSH and CDR2 is LQKENI. This CDR3 comprises 13 residues. CDR3 residues: CASSPPGVLEQYF. In nucleotides, the CDR3 is TGTGCCAGCTCACCACCGGGAGTCCTCGAGCAGTACTTC.

This clonotype was detected ten times or more. J is TRBJ2-1 and V is TRBV20-1; D is ambiguous. There are 11 residues in the CDR3. The germline gives CDR1 DFQATT, CDR2 SNEGSKA (reference sequence). V lost 1 base, J lost 6 bases, and 4 bases lay in between. The CDR3 DNA reads as TGCAGTGCTAGAGCTTTCAATGAGCAGTTCTTC. Amino acids: CSARAFNEQFF.

This clonotype was counted many times. J is TRBJ2-5 and V is TRBV6-5; 9 bases are a match to TRBD1. The V and J ends lost 0 bases and 4 bases, in that order; junction bases with no gene match: 6. From germline, CDR1 is MNHEY and CDR2 SVGAGI. This CDR3 comprises 16 residues. The CDR3 sequence: CASSYSSGQGRETQYF. The CDR3 DNA sequence: TGTGCCAGCAGTTACTCGTCCGGACAGGGGCGAGAGACCCAGTACTTC.

The chain recombines TRBV5-1 with TRBJ2-3; D remains unclear. Germline CDR1 and CDR2: SGHRS and YFSETQ. Trimming shortened V by 5 bases and J by 4 bases, and 8 bases separated the two germline ends. The CDR3 runs to 12 residues. CDR3 loop: CASRGSPDTQYF. Written as DNA, the CDR3 is TGCGCCAGCAGGGGGTCTCCAGATACGCAGTATTTT.

This clonotype was seen ten or more times. Relative to the germline gene, one junction end is altered; a read error may explain this. This chain connects TRBV5-5 to TRBJ2-1; perhaps TRBD2 as D (5 bases). The V gene's germline CDR1 is SGHKS and CDR2 YYEKEE (reference sequence). There are 13 residues in the CDR3. The CDR3 sequence is CASSLVDLSGPNF. As DNA, the CDR3 is TGTGCCAGCAGCTTGGTGGATTTAAGCGGTCCTAACTTC.

The chain uses TRBV9 and TRBJ2-3, with 11 bases matching TRBD2. Germline V gives CDR1 SGDLS, CDR2 YYNGEE. Losses at the gene ends were 4 bases for V and 5 bases for J; bases not matched to a gene: 6. The CDR3 length is 15 residues. CDR3 DNA: TGTGCCAGCAGCTATAGCGGGGGGGCGGGAGATACGCAGTATTTT. It translates to CASSYSGGAGDTQYF. Full variable domain (outside the CDR3, taken from reference TRBV9 and TRBJ2-3): DSGVTQTPKHLITATGQRVTLRCSPRSGDLSVYWYQQSLDQGLQFLIQYYNGEERAKGNILERFSAQQFPDLHSELNLSSLELGDSALYFCASSYSGGAGDTQYFGPGTRLTVL.

This clonotype occurred many times. The chain is built from TRBV20-1 and TRBJ1-1; D remains ambiguous. The CDR3 extends over 15 amino acids. Deletions cut 0 bases from V and 1 base from J, with 12 bases between. The germline CDR1 and CDR2 sequences are DFQATT and SNEGSKA (reference sequence). CDR3 sequence reads: CSARDSSASNTEAFF. CDR3 coding DNA: TGCAGTGCTAGAGATTCTTCAGCTTCGAACACTGAAGCTTTCTTT.

The sample holds many counts of this clonotype. The chain joins TRBV5-1 to TRBJ1-3; D is ambiguous. CDR3 length: 16 amino acids. V lost 4 bases to trimming and J lost 0 bases, with 14 bases between them. Germline V lookup: CDR1 SGHRS, CDR2 YFSETQ. The CDR3 nucleotides are TGCGCCAGCAGCCTACAGCCCACATCCTCTGGAAACACCATATATTTT. This sequence encodes CASSLQPTSSGNTIYF. Drawing the rest from reference TRBV5-1 and TRBJ1-3, the complete variable domain is KAGVTQTPRYLIKTRGQQVTLSCSPISGHRSVSWYQQTPGQGLQFLFEYFSETQRNKGNFPGRFSGRQFSNSRSEMNVSTLELGDSALYLCASSLQPTSSGNTIYFGEGSWLTVV.

This clonotype was counted at least ten times. The chain has TRBV5-1 and TRBJ2-3; D not certain. Germline V lookup: CDR1 SGHRS, CDR2 YFSETQ. Trimming took 3 bases from V and 2 from J, leaving 16 bases between them. The CDR3 extends over 16 amino acids. The CDR3 DNA sequence: TGCGCCAGCAGCTCCGAGACTGCAGCGCCCACAGATACGCAGTATTTT. It encodes CASSSETAAPTDTQYF. Full variable domain (missing parts from reference TRBV5-1 and TRBJ2-3): KAGVTQTPRYLIKTRGQQVTLSCSPISGHRSVSWYQQTPGQGLQFLFEYFSETQRNKGNFPGRFSGRQFSNSRSEMNVSTLELGDSALYLCASSSETAAPTDTQYFGPGTRLTVL.

This clonotype was detected ten times or more. V and J are TRBV5-1 and TRBJ1-2, with a tentative D call TRBD1 (6 bases). V lost 0 bases to trimming and J lost 4 bases, with 19 bases between them. CDR1 and CDR2 (germline): SGHRS, YFSETQ. The CDR3 spans 17 residues. The CDR3 DNA is TGCGCCAGCAGCTTGGTTGTTGCGGGGGCCGCCTCCTATGGCTACACCTTC. The encoded protein is CASSLVVAGAASYGYTF.

V gene TRBV18 combines with J gene TRBJ1-5; D is perhaps TRBD1 (6 bases). CDR3 length: 13 residues. Germline-derived CDR1 and CDR2 are KGHSH and LQKENI. V was clipped by 3 bases and J by 8 bases, with 11 bases between them. The CDR3 bases are TGTGCCAGCTCACCCGGGGGCTCTAAGCCCCAGCATTTT. Protein: CASSPGGSKPQHF.

This clonotype has a count of ten or more. The chain recombines TRBV5-1 with TRBJ2-1, with 15 nucleotides matching TRBD2. V trimming: 4 bases; J trimming: 4 bases; junction bases outside the gene matches: 6. Germline V gene lookup returns CDR1 SGHRS and CDR2 YFSETQ. This CDR3 is 17 amino acids long. CDR3 in DNA: TGCGCCAGCAGCACAGGGACTAGCGGGAGGTATTACAATGAGCAGTTCTTC. It codes for CASSTGTSGRYYNEQFF.

Note on this clonotype: Possible read error: a much larger clone is one base away. The chain couples TRBV29-1 to TRBJ2-7; D might be TRBD1 (6 bases). In germline, CDR1 is SQVTM, CDR2 ANQGSEA. The CDR3 sequence is 13 residues long. CDR3 coding DNA: TGCAGCGTGTCGAGGGGGAACGGGCACGACCAGTACTTC. It specifies CSVSRGNGHDQYF.

Ten or more counts support this clonotype. This chain connects TRBV28 to TRBJ2-3, with TRBD2 matching over 8 bases. V lost 4 bases and J lost 8; bases outside the gene matches: 11. This CDR3 has 15 residues. The germline V gene encodes CDR1 MDHEN and CDR2 SYDVKM. In DNA form, the CDR3 reads TGTGCCAGCAGTTCACGCGGGGGGCCAGAGCTTACGCAGTATTTT. Its translation is CASSSRGGPELTQYF.

At least ten counts were recorded for this clonotype. The V gene is TRBV12-3 or TRBV12-4, the J gene TRBJ1-1; D gene unclear. Trimming stripped 3 bases from V and 6 bases from J, with 8 bases between. There are 12 residues in the CDR3. The CDR3 DNA sequence: TGTGCCAGCAGTTTCCGGGGAGCTGAAGCTTTCTTT. It yields the protein CASSFRGAEAFF.

This clonotype was detected ten times or more. The chain is built from TRBV20-1 and TRBJ1-2; D might be TRBD1 (5 bases). The CDR3 runs to 14 residues. Looked up from germline, CDR1 is DFQATT and CDR2 is SNEGSKA (reference sequence). V lost 3 bases and J lost 4, with 15 bases in between. The CDR3 DNA is TGCAGTGCTAGCCGGGACGTCACCCCCTATGGCTACACCTTC. Encoded protein: CSASRDVTPYGYTF.

This clonotype was seen at least ten times. V and J are TRBV19 and TRBJ2-1, with 8 bases matching TRBD1. Germline lookup yields CDR1 LNHDA and CDR2 SQIVND (reference sequence). Trimming removed 6 bases from V and 8 bases from J; junction bases left unmatched: 15. This CDR3 is 16 amino acids long. CDR3 protein: CASSPNPMWGQDEQFF. In DNA form, the CDR3 reads TGTGCCAGTAGCCCCAATCCAATGTGGGGACAGGATGAGCAGTTCTTC.

The chain joins TRBV24-1 to TRBJ2-2, with 12 bases lining up with TRBD2. V lost 3 bases to trimming and J lost 0 bases; unmatched junction nucleotides: 4. Germline CDR1 and CDR2: KGHDR and SFDVKD. CDR3 length: 18 amino acids. The CDR3 spells CATSDVLAGGANTGELFF. CDR3 nucleotides: TGTGCCACCAGTGATGTACTAGCGGGGGGTGCGAACACCGGGGAGCTGTTTTTT.

This clonotype was counted many times. This sequence joins TRBV5-1 and TRBJ2-1; D is uncertain. The V gene's germline CDR1 is SGHRS and CDR2 YFSETQ. The CDR3 extends over 11 amino acids. V gave up 5 bases and J gave up 7 bases, with 7 bases separating them. Written as DNA, the CDR3 is TGCGCCAGCAGAGAGGCGAATGAGCAGTTCTTC. Its translation: CASREANEQFF.

In this sample, this clonotype turned up many times. The gene calls are TRBV15 and TRBJ2-6, with a possible D match to TRBD2 (6 bases). CDR3 length equals 16 residues. CDR1 is LNHNV and CDR2 is YYDKDF in the germline V gene (reference sequence). V was shortened by 2 bases and J by 1 base, with 9 bases between the two germline ends. The CDR3 DNA sequence: TGTGCCACCAGCAGAATGGGAGGTTCTGGGGCCAACGTCCTGACTTTC. Translation gives CATSRMGGSGANVLTF.

V is TRBV7-2 and J is TRBJ2-5, with 8 positions matching TRBD2. V was pared by 3 bases and J by 3 bases, with 18 bases of the junction left unmatched. CDR1 SGHTA and CDR2 FQGNSA come from the germline V gene. The CDR3 runs to 19 residues. DNA of the CDR3: TGTGCCAGCAGCTTGCGCGGGGGGCCTTGGGGGCGGGGTAAAGAGACCCAGTACTTC. Translation gives CASSLRGGPWGRGKETQYF.

Regarding this clonotype: This could be a read error, since a much larger clone is one nucleotide away. The chain recombines TRBV9 with TRBJ2-7; D is perhaps TRBD2 (6 bases). Germline values: CDR1 SGDLS, CDR2 YYNGEE. The CDR3 sequence is 15 residues long. V was shortened by 5 bases and J by 0 bases, with 15 bases between the two germline ends. The CDR3 protein is CASSVSGSGSYEQYF. CDR3 nucleotide sequence: TGTGCCAGCAGTGTCAGCGGGTCTGGCTCCTACGAGCAGTACTTC.